These 12 T cell receptor beta chains were sequenced from one sample in a study of blood T cells in healthy people across ages (dated by TCRdb to between 2014 and 2016). The protocol used for the library was 5' RACE. The reads were generated on an Illumina HiSeq 2500. A second 7 to 11 cycle PCR used a sample-barcoded 5' primer and a J-beta primer mix. In TCRdb, the public reads were trimmed at Q25 with fastp and aligned with MiXCR, with productive beta chains retained. Rows merge per CDR3 protein into single entries with the most common DNA and genes. The sample table lists about 1.7 million distinct CDR3 sequences, roughly 27% of them with a count of one. The ten biggest clones cover roughly 8.2% of the sample. The specimen sequenced was blood. These receptors all stem from a woman in her thirties in good health.

The V gene is TRBV20-1, the J gene TRBJ1-6; D remains ambiguous. The ends were cut back, 6 bases at V and 1 base at J, with 7 bases in the middle. Germline values: CDR1 DFQATT, CDR2 SNEGSKA (reference sequence). The CDR3 has 13 residues. CDR3 residues: CSAGVSYNSPLHF. The CDR3 DNA reads as TGCAGTGCCGGAGTATCCTATAATTCACCCCTCCACTTT.

This clonotype was seen repeatedly, ten times or more. This rearrangement joins TRBV4-1 to TRBJ2-7; 11 nucleotides line up with TRBD2. This CDR3 contains 15 residues. Trimming cost V 3 bases and J 2 bases; bases outside gene matches: 3. CDR1 and CDR2 from the germline V gene are MGHRA and YSYEKL. The CDR3 nucleotides read TGCGCCAGCAGCCAGCCGACTAGCGGGACCTACGAGCAGTACTTC. This gives the protein CASSQPTSGTYEQYF.

This clonotype was counted many times. The chain links TRBV18 to TRBJ1-4; 9 bases line up with TRBD1. In germline, CDR1 is KGHSH, CDR2 LQKENI. The CDR3 runs 13 residues. Trimming removed 6 bases from V and 7 bases from J; junction bases left unmatched: 3. CDR3: CASSAGQGEKLFF. DNA of the CDR3: TGTGCCAGCTCGGCGGGACAGGGTGAAAAACTGTTTTTT.

Details on this clonotype: A read error may produce the germline difference seen at one junction end. The J gene is TRBJ2-3, the V gene TRBV7-3, with 7 bases that match TRBD2. The CDR3 loop spans 14 amino acids. Looked up from germline, CDR1 is SGHTA and CDR2 is FQGTGA. CDR3 amino acids: CAGSRSGATDTQYF. Here the CDR3 DNA reads TGTGCCGGCAGCCGCAGCGGGGCTACAGATACGCAGTATTTT.

A note on this clonotype: This may arise from a read error, as a much more abundant clone is one base away. V gene TRBV6-5 combines with J gene TRBJ2-4, with 9 bases fitting TRBD2. Germline assignment: CDR1 MNHEY and CDR2 SVGAGI. J was trimmed by 13 bases and V by 4 bases; bases with no gene match: 14. This CDR3 has 15 residues. The CDR3 is CASSSLAGGSKEQYF. CDR3 DNA: TGTGCCAGCAGTTCTTTGGCGGGAGGGTCGAAGGAGCAGTACTTC.

This clonotype was seen repeatedly, ten times or more. The V call is TRBV29-1, the J call TRBJ2-5; tentatively, D is TRBD1 (5 bases). Per germline, CDR1 SQVTM and CDR2 ANQGSEA. V was clipped by 7 bases and J by 5 bases, with 11 bases between them. This CDR3 has 11 amino acids. The CDR3 protein is CSESSGETQYF. The CDR3, as DNA: TGCAGCGAGTCCTCAGGGGAGACCCAGTACTTC.

This clonotype was found a few times. The V call is TRBV7-2, the J call TRBJ2-3, with 7 bases matching TRBD1. The V segment lost 11 bases and the J segment 2 bases; nucleotides outside the gene matches: 10. Germline CDR1 and CDR2: SGHTA and FQGNSA. CDR3 length: 14 residues. The CDR3 sequence: CASCPGQSTDTQYF. Here the CDR3 DNA reads TGTGCCTCCTGCCCGGGACAGTCCACAGATACGCAGTATTTT.

The chain carries TRBV7-2 and TRBJ2-7; D is tentatively TRBD1 or TRBD2 (5 bases each). Looked up from germline, CDR1 is SGHTA and CDR2 is FQGNSA. Trimming took 4 bases from V and 7 from J, leaving 20 bases between them. The CDR3 runs to 15 residues. This CDR3 reads CASSSLGTELNEQYF. The CDR3, as DNA: TGTGCCAGCAGCTCCCTCGGGACGGAACTTAATGAGCAGTACTTC.

The rearrangement uses TRBV11-2 and TRBJ2-1; 7 bases are shared with TRBD1. The germline V gene encodes CDR1 SGHAT and CDR2 FQNNGV. V lost 4 bases, J lost 15 bases, and 6 bases stayed unmatched. The CDR3 length is 11 residues. The CDR3 DNA reads TGTGCCAGCAGCTCGAACAGGGGAGCGTTCTTC. Its translation is CASSSNRGAFF.

Only a few counts were recorded for this clonotype. The rearrangement links TRBV20-1 to TRBJ2-3; no reliable D call. Germline-derived CDR1 and CDR2 are DFQATT and SNEGSKA (reference sequence). V was shortened by 0 bases and J by 0 bases, with 10 bases between the two germline ends. The CDR3 is made up of 15 amino acids. The CDR3 DNA is TGCAGTGCTAGAGAGGTAGCCGTTAGCACAGATACGCAGTATTTT. Translating gives CSAREVAVSTDTQYF.

The chain has TRBV6-2 or TRBV6-3 and TRBJ1-2; 7 bases align to TRBD1. V trimming: 5 bases; J trimming: 4 bases; junction bases outside the gene matches: 13. The CDR3 runs to 16 residues. Germline V gives CDR1 MNHEY, CDR2 SVGEGT. The CDR3, as DNA: TGTGCCAGCAGTCGGACCGGGACAGCGAGTTCCTATGGCTACACCTTC. It codes for CASSRTGTASSYGYTF.

The chain joins TRBV19 to TRBJ2-1, with D perhaps TRBD2 (5 bases). The CDR3 is made up of 16 amino acids. CDR1 and CDR2 from the germline V gene are LNHDA and SQIVND (reference sequence). Between the trimmed V and J ends, which lost 3 bases and 0 bases, there was a span of 12 bases. Here the CDR3 reads CASSMAGRSSYNEQFF. In DNA, the CDR3 is TGTGCCAGTAGTATGGCGGGCAGGAGCTCCTACAATGAGCAGTTCTTC.